These T cell receptor beta chains were read from a single sample in a study of CD8+CD57+ T cells in acquired aplastic anemia. TCRdb processed the reads anew with MiXCR; each CDR3 protein has one entry. This sample carries approximately 170,000 distinct CDR3 sequences, about 45% of them seen once, and the ten largest clones take 3.2%. The sample taken for sequencing was sorted CD4+, CD8+, or CD8+CD57+ T cells (not recorded which) from PBMCs. The receptor set was obtained from a human donor with aplastic anemia. The CDR3 runs from the conserved cysteine through the conserved F or W. The order of the fields is V gene, clone size, J gene, CDR3 protein. Part of the rows lack a size; the others show once, few, many or a class for expanded clones.

v_call: TRBV6-1
clone_size: NA
j_call: TRBJ2-3
cdr3_aa: CASSSTGGFNTQYF

v_call: TRBV20-1
clone_size: NA
j_call: TRBJ1-6
cdr3_aa: CSASRGGEGNSPLHF

v_call: TRBV7-9
clone_size: many
j_call: TRBJ1-6
cdr3_aa: CASSQQGSSYNSPLHF

v_call: TRBV25-1
clone_size: NA
j_call: TRBJ2-7
cdr3_aa: CASSDTGRNSYEQYF

v_call: TRBV10-3
clone_size: NA
j_call: TRBJ2-7
cdr3_aa: CAIKHAGDSPSYEQYF

v_call: TRBV7-3
clone_size: NA
j_call: TRBJ1-2
cdr3_aa: CASSSSLPGTGGYTF

v_call: TRBV10-3
clone_size: many
j_call: TRBJ2-3
cdr3_aa: CAISERGTGPTDTQYF

v_call: TRBV10-3
clone_size: NA
j_call: TRBJ2-7
cdr3_aa: CAITAGPYEQYF

v_call: TRBV7-7
clone_size: NA
j_call: TRBJ2-1
cdr3_aa: CAGSPGEQFF

v_call: TRBV27
clone_size: many
j_call: TRBJ1-2
cdr3_aa: CASSPTTSYGYTF

v_call: TRBV29-1
clone_size: once
j_call: TRBJ2-7
cdr3_aa: CSVDDGLGYEQYF

v_call: TRBV24-1
clone_size: many
j_call: TRBJ2-1
cdr3_aa: CATSDLNKLAGGHWDNEQFF

v_call: TRBV19
clone_size: once
j_call: TRBJ2-1
cdr3_aa: CASSIVGGLNEQFF

v_call: TRBV29-1
clone_size: NA
j_call: TRBJ1-5
cdr3_aa: CSVAAGSNQPQHF

v_call: TRBV4-3
clone_size: many
j_call: TRBJ1-2
cdr3_aa: CASSPEPDRFLGYTF

v_call: TRBV20-1
clone_size: many
j_call: TRBJ1-4
cdr3_aa: CSAEGQGGFGATNEKLFF

v_call: TRBV7-3
clone_size: many
j_call: TRBJ2-2
cdr3_aa: CASSLLLSGSSGELFF

v_call: TRBV24-1
clone_size: NA
j_call: TRBJ2-1
cdr3_aa: CATSEDGHANEQFF

v_call: TRBV29-1
clone_size: NA
j_call: TRBJ2-1
cdr3_aa: CSVGAGGYEQFF

v_call: TRBV7-2
clone_size: many
j_call: TRBJ1-2
cdr3_aa: CASSMQPRDVLTTQGYTF

v_call: TRBV10-3
clone_size: few
j_call: TRBJ2-7
cdr3_aa: CAISSGDLASYEQYF

v_call: TRBV6-2/TRBV6-3
clone_size: many
j_call: TRBJ1-1
cdr3_aa: CATLKNTEAFF

v_call: TRBV10-3
clone_size: NA
j_call: TRBJ2-7
cdr3_aa: CAIRTAPVDEQYF

v_call: TRBV19
clone_size: NA
j_call: TRBJ2-7
cdr3_aa: CASSTTSGTGEQYF

v_call: TRBV2
clone_size: NA
j_call: TRBJ1-6
cdr3_aa: CASSETGRSLHF

v_call: TRBV27
clone_size: NA
j_call: TRBJ2-5
cdr3_aa: CASSLLIAGVGQETQYF

v_call: TRBV20-1
clone_size: NA
j_call: TRBJ1-2
cdr3_aa: CSAKGDGGTGSFYGYTF

v_call: TRBV12-3/TRBV12-4
clone_size: many
j_call: TRBJ1-1
cdr3_aa: CASRQLGGANTEAFF

v_call: TRBV29-1
clone_size: NA
j_call: TRBJ1-1
cdr3_aa: CSVEDTVYTEAFF

v_call: TRBV7-2
clone_size: NA
j_call: TRBJ2-7
cdr3_aa: CASSSLTGTSYEQYF

v_call: TRBV9
clone_size: NA
j_call: TRBJ2-2
cdr3_aa: CASSAHQGAAGELFF

v_call: TRBV3-1
clone_size: many
j_call: TRBJ1-6
cdr3_aa: CASSQEFGNSPLHF

v_call: TRBV20-1
clone_size: many
j_call: TRBJ2-1
cdr3_aa: CSAPSARSREQFF

v_call: TRBV9
clone_size: many
j_call: TRBJ2-3
cdr3_aa: CASSSVAGGLTDTQYF

v_call: TRBV29-1
clone_size: NA
j_call: TRBJ2-7
cdr3_aa: CSVEGQGVYEQYF

v_call: TRBV3-1
clone_size: few
j_call: TRBJ2-3
cdr3_aa: CASSNRQGLTDTQYF

v_call: TRBV19
clone_size: many
j_call: TRBJ2-7
cdr3_aa: CASSGFLRDRGSYEQYF

v_call: TRBV6-1
clone_size: many
j_call: TRBJ1-6
cdr3_aa: CASSGTGPSPLHF

v_call: TRBV7-9
clone_size: many
j_call: TRBJ2-3
cdr3_aa: CASSLSSGGAVDTQYF

v_call: TRBV6-1
clone_size: NA
j_call: TRBJ1-2
cdr3_aa: CASRDTANYGYTF

v_call: TRBV27
clone_size: many
j_call: TRBJ2-7
cdr3_aa: CASSLSPRYEQYF

v_call: TRBV14
clone_size: NA
j_call: TRBJ2-2
cdr3_aa: CASSQGELFF

v_call: TRBV11-2
clone_size: many
j_call: TRBJ2-3
cdr3_aa: CASSLGWRTRSTDTQYF

v_call: TRBV27
clone_size: few
j_call: TRBJ2-3
cdr3_aa: CASSVAGVYNEQYF

v_call: TRBV19
clone_size: NA
j_call: TRBJ2-5
cdr3_aa: CASSQRTGGAETQYF

v_call: TRBV13
clone_size: few
j_call: TRBJ2-1
cdr3_aa: CASSTTSGGRNEQFF

v_call: TRBV6-1
clone_size: many
j_call: TRBJ2-7
cdr3_aa: CASLGGQKPYEQYF

v_call: TRBV7-3
clone_size: NA
j_call: TRBJ2-7
cdr3_aa: CASSQWTGYEQYF

v_call: TRBV19
clone_size: once
j_call: TRBJ1-1
cdr3_aa: CASSVDWPTEAFF

v_call: TRBV20-1
clone_size: many
j_call: TRBJ2-5
cdr3_aa: CSARAGGGQETQYF

v_call: TRBV2
clone_size: NA
j_call: TRBJ2-7
cdr3_aa: CASRGLREQYF

v_call: TRBV10-3
clone_size: few
j_call: TRBJ1-3
cdr3_aa: CASATPGALGSIYF

v_call: TRBV19
clone_size: NA
j_call: TRBJ1-2
cdr3_aa: CTSSPEDGGYGYTF

v_call: TRBV15
clone_size: many
j_call: TRBJ1-3
cdr3_aa: CATSNLRFSSGNTIYF

v_call: TRBV2
clone_size: NA
j_call: TRBJ2-3
cdr3_aa: CASSGTGPDTQYF

v_call: TRBV6-2/TRBV6-3
clone_size: many
j_call: TRBJ1-1
cdr3_aa: CASTYRGDTEAFF

v_call: TRBV6-5
clone_size: NA
j_call: TRBJ1-2
cdr3_aa: CASSYAGDGNTF

v_call: TRBV3-1
clone_size: few
j_call: TRBJ1-3
cdr3_aa: CASSQPRQTGPSGNTIYF

v_call: TRBV7-2
clone_size: many
j_call: TRBJ2-1
cdr3_aa: CASSLPPLGSNEQFF